This T cell receptor (beta chain) was documented in a study of Ad26.COV2.S vaccination and SARS-CoV-2 variants. Study in general: Dosing was one shot or two shots 56 days apart. Study conclusions and caveats: Substantial breadth was reported for post-vaccination spike-specific CD8+ and CD4+ T cells.

This clone has a single count. Its antigen is unidentified. V was shortened by 5 bases and J by 6 bases, with 17 bases between the two germline ends. CDR3 length: 14 residues. CDR1 is GTSNPN, CDR2 SVGIG, per germline (reference sequence). Using immunoSEQ multiplex PCR, the repertoire was profiled, and TCRdb retains in-frame clones only, with some absent. The sample includes hundreds of thousands of clones, more than 80% seen only once; the top ten take around 1.5%. Treatment defined: about 20 received Ad26.COV2.S at low or high dose, single or two shots; 5 received placebo; per-sample allocation not given. Following the first vaccine or placebo injection, samples were taken on day 63. An 18-55-year-old adult in Boston served as donor. The shot given was an Ad26 vector that makes Wuhan-strain SARS-CoV-2 spike.

The receptor was derived from a person between 18 and 60 years old who received the Ad26.COV2.S COVID-19 vaccine or a placebo. Here the sequenced sample was peripheral blood, taken in a trial of Ad26.COV2.S vaccine versus placebo. The chain couples TRBV30 to TRBJ1-5; D is undetermined. CDR3 sequence reads: CAWSLGVGSQPQHF. The CDR3 DNA follows: TGTGCCTGGTCGCTTGGGGTTGGTAGTCAGCCCCAGCATTTT.